This TCR beta chain was captured by sequencing in a study of blood T cell repertoires in COVID-19. About the research overall: Specimens from acute and convalescent COVID-19 originated in the United States, Italy and Spain.

Authors' data handling: Amplification of reference gene primers was used by the study to estimate nucleated cell counts. Repertoires were generated with immunoSEQ multiplex PCR, while TCRdb's copy carries only in-frame clones and drops some. V, J and clone size are taken as reported in that table, and D and trimming were inferred from the DNA itself. The data show fewer than 250,000 clones, roughly 82% seen once. CDR3 length equals 18 residues. Trimming removed 1 base from V and 5 bases from J; junction bases left unmatched: 10. In germline, CDR1 is LGHDT, CDR2 YNNKEL (reference sequence). The chain joins TRBV3-1 (or the pseudogene TRBV3-2) to TRBJ2-2, with 10 bases lining up with TRBD2. Sequencing input: peripheral blood. The TCR was taken from a woman aged 70 to 79 with acute or convalescent COVID-19. In nucleotides, the CDR3 is TGTGCCAGCAGCCAAGGTTTAGGACGACTAGCGGGTACCGGGGAGCTGTTTTTT. This sequence encodes CASSQGLGRLAGTGELFF.